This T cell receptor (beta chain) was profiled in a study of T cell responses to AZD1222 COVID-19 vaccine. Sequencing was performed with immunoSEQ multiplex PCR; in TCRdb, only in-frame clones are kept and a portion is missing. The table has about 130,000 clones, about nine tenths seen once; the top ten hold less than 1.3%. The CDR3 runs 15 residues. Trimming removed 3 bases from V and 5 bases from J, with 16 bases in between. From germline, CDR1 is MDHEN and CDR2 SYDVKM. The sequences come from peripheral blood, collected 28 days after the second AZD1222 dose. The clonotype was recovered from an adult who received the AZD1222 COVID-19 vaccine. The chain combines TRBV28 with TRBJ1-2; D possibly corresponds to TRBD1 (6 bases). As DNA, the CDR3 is TGTGCCAGCAGTTTGGGGGCAGGGTTGGGATATGGCTACACCTTC. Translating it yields CASSLGAGLGYGYTF.